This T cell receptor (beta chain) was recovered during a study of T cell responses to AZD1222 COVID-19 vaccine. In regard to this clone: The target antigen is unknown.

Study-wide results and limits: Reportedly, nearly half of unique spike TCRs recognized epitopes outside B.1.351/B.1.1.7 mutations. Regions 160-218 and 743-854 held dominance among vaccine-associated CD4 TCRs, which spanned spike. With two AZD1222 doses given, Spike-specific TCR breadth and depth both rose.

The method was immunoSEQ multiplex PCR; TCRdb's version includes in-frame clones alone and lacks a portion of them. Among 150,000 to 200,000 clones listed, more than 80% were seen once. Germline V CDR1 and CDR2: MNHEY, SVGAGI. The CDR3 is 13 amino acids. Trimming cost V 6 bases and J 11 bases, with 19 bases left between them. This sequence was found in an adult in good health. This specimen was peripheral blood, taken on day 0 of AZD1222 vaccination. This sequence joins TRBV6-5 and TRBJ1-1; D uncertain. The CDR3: CASSMGQRESAFF. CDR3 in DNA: TGTGCCAGCAGCATGGGCCAGAGGGAAAGTGCTTTCTTT.